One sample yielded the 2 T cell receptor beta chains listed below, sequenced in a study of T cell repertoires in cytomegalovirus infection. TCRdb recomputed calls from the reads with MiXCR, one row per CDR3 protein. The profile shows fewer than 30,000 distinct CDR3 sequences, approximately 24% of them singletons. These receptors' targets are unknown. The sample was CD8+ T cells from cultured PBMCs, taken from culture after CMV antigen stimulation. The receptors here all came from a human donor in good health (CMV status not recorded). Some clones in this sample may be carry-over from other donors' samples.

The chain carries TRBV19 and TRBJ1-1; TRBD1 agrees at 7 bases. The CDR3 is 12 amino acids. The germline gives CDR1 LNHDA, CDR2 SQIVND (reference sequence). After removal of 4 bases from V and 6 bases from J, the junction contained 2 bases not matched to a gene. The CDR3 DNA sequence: TGTGCCAGTAGTACAGGGGGGGCTGAAGCTTTCTTT. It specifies CASSTGGAEAFF.

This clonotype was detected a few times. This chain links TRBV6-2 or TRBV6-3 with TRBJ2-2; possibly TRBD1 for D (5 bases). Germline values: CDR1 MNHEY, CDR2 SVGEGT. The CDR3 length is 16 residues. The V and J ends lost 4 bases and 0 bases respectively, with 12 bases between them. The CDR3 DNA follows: TGTGCCAGCAGTTCCCCGACAGAAACGAACACCGGGGAGCTGTTTTTT. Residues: CASSSPTETNTGELFF.